A selection of T cell receptor beta chains follows, all from one sample in a study of T cell responses to AZD1222 COVID-19 vaccine. Assay used: immunoSEQ multiplex PCR; TCRdb lists only in-frame clones, some missing. The sample includes roughly 140,000 clones, approximately 86% seen only once; the top ten take 6.9%. Sequenced here: peripheral blood, sampled after recovery from COVID-19. These receptors originate from an adult who had recovered from COVID-19. Each CDR3 is given with its conserved first and last residue. D genes are given only for firm matches. A clone size is listed for some rows: how often the clone was seen (once, few, many), or a class if it is expanded.

CDR3 DNA	CDR3 protein	clone size	J gene	CDR3 length	D gene	V gene
TGCAGCGTTGAAGGGGAGCGGCGGGACACCGGGGAGCTGTTTTTT	CSVEGERRDTGELFF	-	TRBJ2-2	15	-	TRBV29-1
TGTGCCAGTCTAGCGCGGGACAGGGGGTGCGAGCAGTACTTC	CASLARDRGCEQYF	-	TRBJ2-7	14	TRBD1	TRBV9
TGTGCCAGCAGCCGGACAGGGGCGTTAGAGGAGCAGTACTTC	CASSRTGALEEQYF	-	TRBJ2-7	14	TRBD1	TRBV9
TGTGCCAGCAGCCAACGGAGGAATTCGGATTTTATCTATGGCTACACCTTC	CASSQRRNSDFIYGYTF	-	TRBJ1-2	17	-	TRBV4-2
TGTGCCAGCAGGGAATGGACGGTGAACACTGAAGCTTTCTTT	CASREWTVNTEAFF	-	TRBJ1-1	14	-	TRBV6-1
TGTGCCAGCAGCATGGGCGGGGCAGGGCCGACCTATGGCTACACCTTC	CASSMGGAGPTYGYTF	-	TRBJ1-2	16	-	TRBV5-4
TGCGCCAGCAGCTTTCAGGGGGCCCCCTACGAGCAGTACTTC	CASSFQGAPYEQYF	-	TRBJ2-7	14	TRBD1	TRBV5-1
TGCAGCGTTGGGACTAGCGCAGATACGCAGTATTTT	CSVGTSADTQYF	-	TRBJ2-3	12	TRBD2	TRBV29-1
TGCGCCAGCAGCTTGACAGGGGAATCCTACGAGCAGTACTTC	CASSLTGESYEQYF	-	TRBJ2-7	14	TRBD1	TRBV5-1
TGTGCCAGCAGCTTAAGCTCTGGGGCCAACGTCCTGACTTTC	CASSLSSGANVLTF	once	TRBJ2-6	14	-	TRBV5-8
TGTGCCAGCTCACCGGGCAGCTACGAGCAGTACTTC	CASSPGSYEQYF	-	TRBJ2-7	12	-	TRBV18
TGTGCCAGCAGTGAAGCGCGACAGGGTGGAGGCTACACCTTC	CASSEARQGGGYTF	-	TRBJ1-2	14	TRBD1	TRBV6-1
TGTGCCAGCAGCACCTCACAGGGGGCTAATGGCTACACCTTC	CASSTSQGANGYTF	-	TRBJ1-2	14	TRBD1	TRBV9
TGTGCCAGCAGCTTTGGGGACAGGGGGGCCGGGGAGCTGTTTTTT	CASSFGDRGAGELFF	-	TRBJ2-2	15	-	TRBV12-1
TGTGCCAGCAGTGAAAACGCGGAGACCCAGTACTTC	CASSENAETQYF	-	TRBJ2-5	12	-	TRBV2
TGTGCCAGCAGCACCTCGGCAGGGGTAAGCAATCAGCCCCAGCATTTT	CASSTSAGVSNQPQHF	-	TRBJ1-5	16	-	TRBV2
TGTGCCAGCAGCTTGTTTATTCGGGGAAACACCATATATTTT	CASSLFIRGNTIYF	-	TRBJ1-3	14	-	TRBV5-6
TGTGCCAGCAGTGGACTAGCGGGCCGCTCCTACGAGCAGTACTTC	CASSGLAGRSYEQYF	-	TRBJ2-7	15	TRBD2	TRBV2
TGTGCCAGCAGCGATCCGAGCGGGGGGCCAGGAGGGGAGCTGTTTTTT	CASSDPSGGPGGELFF	-	TRBJ2-2	16	TRBD2	TRBV7-8
TGTGCCAGCAGCCTCAACTACGAGCAGTACTTC	CASSLNYEQYF	-	TRBJ2-7	11	-	TRBV2
TGTGCCAGCAGCAACCCTGACAGGGCGATTTATGGCTACACCTTC	CASSNPDRAIYGYTF	-	TRBJ1-2	15	TRBD1	TRBV7-9
TGTGCCAGCAGCTTCGACAGTCACTACGAGCAGTACTTC	CASSFDSHYEQYF	-	TRBJ2-7	13	-	TRBV7-9
TGTGCCATCTTACTACGTGACAATGAGCAGTTCTTC	CAILLRDNEQFF	-	TRBJ2-1	12	-	TRBV10-3
TGTGCCAGCCGTCCTGGCCCCGCCGGGGAGCTGTTTTTT	CASRPGPAGELFF	-	TRBJ2-2	13	-	TRBV6-4
TGTGCCAGCAGCTTCATAGCTTCACCCCTCCACTTT	CASSFIASPLHF	-	TRBJ1-6	12	-	TRBV7-2
TGCGCCAGCAGCGGGGACAGTGCCGAATTGGGGTACGAGCAGTACTTC	CASSGDSAELGYEQYF	-	TRBJ2-7	16	TRBD1	TRBV5-1
TGCGCCAACCGATATCAGCCCCAGCATTTT	CANRYQPQHF	-	TRBJ1-5	10	-	TRBV10-2
TGTGCCAGCAGCACCGGATACGAGACGGAGAACACCGGGGAGCTGTTTTTT	CASSTGYETENTGELFF	-	TRBJ2-2	17	-	TRBV7-6
TGTGCCAGCAGCCCCCCAGGGGACAGGGGCGGCAATGAGCAGTTCTTC	CASSPPGDRGGNEQFF	-	TRBJ2-1	16	TRBD1	TRBV9
TGTGCCAGCAGCCCCAAAAGCGGGAGATATATAGATACGCAGTATTTT	CASSPKSGRYIDTQYF	-	TRBJ2-3	16	TRBD2	TRBV7-9
TGTGCCTGGACCCCTTGGGGACAACGGAGGGAGCCCCAGCATTTT	CAWTPWGQRREPQHF	-	TRBJ1-5	15	-	TRBV30
TGCGCCAGCAGTAGAACACCTGGAAACACCATATATTTT	CASSRTPGNTIYF	-	TRBJ1-3	13	-	TRBV10-2
TGCGCCAGCAGCCAGGGGGCAGCCTACAATGAGCAGTTCTTC	CASSQGAAYNEQFF	-	TRBJ2-1	14	-	TRBV4-3
TGTGCCAGCAGCTTAGAGGGTAGCGGGTACGAGCAGTACTTC	CASSLEGSGYEQYF	-	TRBJ2-7	14	TRBD2	TRBV7-9
TGTGCCAGCAGTTTAGGTCGGGGGGAGTGGTATGGCTACACCTTC	CASSLGRGEWYGYTF	few	TRBJ1-2	15	-	TRBV28
TGTGCCAGCAGCTCACAGGGGGCGATGGACGACAATGAGCAGTTCTTC	CASSSQGAMDDNEQFF	-	TRBJ2-1	16	TRBD1	TRBV13
TGTGCCAGCTCACCTCCAGGGAGGAGCACCGGGGAGCTGTTTTTT	CASSPPGRSTGELFF	-	TRBJ2-2	15	-	TRBV18
TGTGCCAGCAGTTACTCGACAGGATATAGCAATCAGCCCCAGCATTTT	CASSYSTGYSNQPQHF	-	TRBJ1-5	16	-	TRBV6-6
TGCGCCAGCAGCCCGAGGGCGGGAGGGTCCCCAGATACGCAGTATTTT	CASSPRAGGSPDTQYF	-	TRBJ2-3	16	TRBD2	TRBV5-1
TGTGCCAGCAGACCAGTGGACAGGGCCAATCAGCCCCAGCATTTT	CASRPVDRANQPQHF	few	TRBJ1-5	15	TRBD1	TRBV28
TGCGCCAGCAGCCAGGGACAGGGCCACTATGGCTACACCTTC	CASSQGQGHYGYTF	-	TRBJ1-2	14	TRBD1	TRBV5-1
TGTGCCAGCAGTGAATCCCGGGACAGGGTGGGCGAGCAGTACTTC	CASSESRDRVGEQYF	few	TRBJ2-7	15	TRBD1	TRBV2
TGTGCCAGCAGTACCCCCGGACAAAACTCCTACGAGCAGTACTTC	CASSTPGQNSYEQYF	-	TRBJ2-7	15	-	TRBV28
TGCGCCAGCAGCTCTACACCCCCAGCCTCCTACGAGCAGTACTTC	CASSSTPPASYEQYF	-	TRBJ2-7	15	-	TRBV5-1
TGTGCCAGCAGTGAAGCGCTCGGGACGCCACCCAAGTATGGCTACACCTTC	CASSEALGTPPKYGYTF	-	TRBJ1-2	17	-	TRBV6-1
TGTGCCAGCAGCTTTGGCAGGGAGGAGCAGTACTTC	CASSFGREEQYF	-	TRBJ2-7	12	-	TRBV11-3
TGTGCCAGCAGCACCTGGACTAGCGGGGGAGGTGGAGAGACCCAGTACTTC	CASSTWTSGGGGETQYF	-	TRBJ2-5	17	TRBD2	TRBV7-6
TGTGCCAGCAGCACCTCGGTGGGGGGGTCCTACGAGCAGTACTTC	CASSTSVGGSYEQYF	few	TRBJ2-7	15	TRBD2	TRBV5-8
TGTGCCAGCAGCTTAGGATCACGAGATACGCAGTATTTT	CASSLGSRDTQYF	-	TRBJ2-3	13	-	TRBV11-1
TGTGCCAGCAGTTCCCTCGACACGAACACTGAAGCTTTCTTT	CASSSLDTNTEAFF	-	TRBJ1-1	14	-	TRBV28
TGCAGCACAAAGGGGGCAAAAGATACGCAGTATTTT	CSTKGAKDTQYF	-	TRBJ2-3	12	TRBD1	TRBV29-1
TGTGCCAGCAGGCGAACAGGGGGCGCAATGGGGGGCTACACCTTC	CASRRTGGAMGGYTF	-	TRBJ1-2	15	TRBD1	TRBV27
TGTGCCAGCACCCTGACAGGGGGGAACTATGGCTACACCTTC	CASTLTGGNYGYTF	-	TRBJ1-2	14	TRBD1	TRBV28
TGTGCCAGCTCACCGGTGGGGAGCTCCTACGAGCAGTACTTC	CASSPVGSSYEQYF	-	TRBJ2-7	14	-	TRBV18
TGCGCCAGCAGCTTGGGAACAGGGGGTCGAGAGACCCAGTACTTC	CASSLGTGGRETQYF	-	TRBJ2-5	15	TRBD1	TRBV5-1
TGTGCCAGCAGCTTAGACGGGAGGGCCCGAGATACGCAGTATTTT	CASSLDGRARDTQYF	-	TRBJ2-3	15	TRBD2	TRBV7-3
TGCAGCGTTGAGCTAGCGCGCTCCTACAATGAGCAGTTCTTC	CSVELARSYNEQFF	-	TRBJ2-1	14	-	TRBV29-1
TGTGCCAGCAGCCAAGATACCCAGTACGGAGAGCAGTACTTC	CASSQDTQYGEQYF	-	TRBJ2-7	14	-	TRBV4-2
TGTGCCAGCAGCTTAGGCAAGGGGGCTCAGGCCCAGTACTTC	CASSLGKGAQAQYF	-	TRBJ2-5	14	TRBD1	TRBV13
TGTGCCAGCTCCCCCGTTGGCGGTGAAGCTTTCTTT	CASSPVGGEAFF	-	TRBJ1-1	12	-	TRBV18